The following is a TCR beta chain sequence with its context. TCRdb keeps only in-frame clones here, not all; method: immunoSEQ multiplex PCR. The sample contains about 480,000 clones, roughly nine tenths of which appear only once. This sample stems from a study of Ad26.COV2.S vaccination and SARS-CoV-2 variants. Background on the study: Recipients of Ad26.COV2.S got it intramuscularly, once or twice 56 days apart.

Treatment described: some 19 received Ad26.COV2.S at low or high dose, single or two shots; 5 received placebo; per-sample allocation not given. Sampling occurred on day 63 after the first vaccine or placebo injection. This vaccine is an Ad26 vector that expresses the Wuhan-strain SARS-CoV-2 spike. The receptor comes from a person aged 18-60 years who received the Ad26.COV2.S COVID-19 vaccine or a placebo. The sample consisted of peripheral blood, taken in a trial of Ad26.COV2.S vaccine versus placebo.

CDR3 region: CASSISHGYTF. The CDR3 DNA follows: TGTGCCAGTAGTATTAGCCATGGCTACACCTTC. The rearrangement uses TRBV19 and TRBJ1-2; no reliable D call. The V and J ends lost 3 bases and 6 bases respectively, with 5 bases between them. This CDR3 comprises 11 residues. The germline gives CDR1 LNHDA, CDR2 SQIVND (reference sequence).